The following is a TCR delta chain sequence with its context. A much larger clone sits a single nucleotide away, making a read error possible. In germline, CDR1 is GEAIGNYY, CDR2 EKD. This CDR3 spans 21 amino acids. TCRdb re-identified clones in the reads via CATT. The sample consists of approximately 5,400 delta-chain clones, 0.35% to 0.5% of them appearing once. This specimen belongs to a study of gamma-delta chains in newborns, infants, children. At the level of the study: Microbial exposure reportedly drives polyclonal innate γδ T cell expansion after birth.

The chain combines TRDV2 with TRDJ3; 13 nucleotides align to TRDD3. Material for sequencing was blood. This receptor was obtained from a child who was a newborn, infant or young child, either healthy, febrile or measles-vaccinated (not recorded which). The DNA of the CDR3 is TGTGCCTGTGACGTACTGGGGGATACGTACGAGAGCTCCTGGGACGCCCGACAGATGTTTTTC. It encodes CACDVLGDTYESSWDARQMFF.